This T cell receptor beta chain was sequenced during a study of cytomegalovirus exposure and HLA in healthy donors. Both 60 Vbeta primers and 13 Jbeta primers went into the PCR. TCRdb keeps only in-frame clones here, not all; method: immunoSEQ multiplex PCR. The table lists 250,000 to 350,000 clones, roughly 89% of them singletons, with less than 4% in the top ten. CDR1 is MNHEY, CDR2 SMNVEV, per germline (reference sequence). Trimming left V 2 bases short and J 11 bases short, with 17 bases between. The CDR3 is 14 amino acids. Turning to this clone: Its antigen is as yet unknown.

Study-wide results and caveats: The later analysis indicated that the majority of CMV-associated TCR beta chains appeared HLA-restricted. With later analysis, a missense DCLRE1C variant became linked to TCR beta V- and J-gene trimming.

This clonotype was obtained from a man in his forties in good health and CMV-seropositive. J is TRBJ2-3 and V is TRBV27; maybe TRBD1 (6 bases). The source material was PBMCs. CDR3 protein: CASSLLDWRGGQYF. CDR3 sequence (DNA): TGTGCCAGCAGTTTACTAGATTGGAGAGGGGGGCAGTATTTT.